This T cell receptor beta chain was captured by sequencing in a study of early T cells in non-severe SARS-CoV-2 infection. Study overall: Alpha and beta chains were unpaired, from unsorted whole-blood bulk RNA.

Trimming removed 3 bases at V and 4 bases at J, with 10 bases between. The CDR3 is 14 amino acids. TCRdb reanalysed the 5' RACE reads using MiXCR and keeps one entry per CDR3 protein. The table includes tens of thousands of distinct CDR3 sequences, less than 15% detected once. Specimen: whole blood. The V and J genes are TRBV12-3 or TRBV12-4 and TRBJ1-3; D is perhaps TRBD1 (6 bases). This TCR derives from an adult who was a healthcare worker with PCR-confirmed SARS-CoV-2 infection or an uninfected control (not recorded which). For the CDR3, the DNA is TGTGCCAGCAGTTTCGGGGGGACAGGAAACACCATATATTTT. Encoded protein: CASSFGGTGNTIYF.